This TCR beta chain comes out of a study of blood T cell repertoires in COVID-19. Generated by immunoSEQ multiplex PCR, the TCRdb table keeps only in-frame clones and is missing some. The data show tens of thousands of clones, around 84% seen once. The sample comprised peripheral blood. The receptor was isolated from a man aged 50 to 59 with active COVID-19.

As DNA, the CDR3 is TGTGCCAGCAGCTTAAGGGGCAGGGGGCTAGAATACGAGCAGTACTTC. This codes for CASSLRGRGLEYEQYF. The chain uses TRBV11-2 and TRBJ2-7; TRBD1 matches 8 bases. The ends lost 2 bases at V and 4 bases at J; junction bases unmatched: 10. The V gene's germline CDR1 is SGHAT and CDR2 FQNNGV. This CDR3 is built from 16 residues.